This TCR beta chain was sequenced during a study of blood T cells in healthy people across ages. Study-wide results and limits: Unsorted PBMC input precluded a conclusive naive versus antigen-experienced comparison. It was not known whether donors were CMV positive (a possible confounder of expanded clonotype changes). A roughly linear fall in TCR beta diversity per million T cells was seen with increasing age.

All donors came from Russia, were Caucasian and healthy, and spanned ages roughly 6 to 95. Using a J-beta primer mix together with a sample-barcoded 5' primer, a second PCR was run for roughly 7 to 12 cycles. TCRdb passed the 5' RACE reads through MiXCR, listing each CDR3 protein once. This sample yields under 800,000 distinct CDR3 sequences, of which 20% to 25% are seen a single time; 3% to 4.5% belongs to the top ten. This clonotype occurred many times. Its target is not known. After removal of 6 bases from V and 3 bases from J, the junction contained 7 bases not matched to a gene. Germline V gene lookup returns CDR1 LGHNT and CDR2 FRNRAP. The CDR3 is 15 residues long.

Material for sequencing was blood. This TCR was recovered from a man in his sixties or seventies in good health. The rearrangement links TRBV12-5 to TRBJ2-1; 8 bases match TRBD2. CDR3 loop: CASGSAAGGYNEQFF. The CDR3 DNA follows: TGTGCTAGTGGATCCGCGGCGGGAGGCTACAATGAGCAGTTCTTC.